These 18 T cell receptor beta chains were sequenced from one sample in a study of regulatory T cells. Study-wide findings and caveats: Hydrophobic residues at CDR3 positions 6 and 7 were enriched in conventional CD4+ T cells of CD3G-deficient patients.

The primer mix had 52 TRBV and 13 TRBJ primers. The method was immunoSEQ multiplex PCR; TCRdb's version includes in-frame clones alone and lacks a portion of them. Found here are roughly 30,000 clones, less than 95% of them singletons; the top ten hold 1.5% to 1.7%. Antigens of these TCRs are unknown. Sequencing was performed on conventional CD4+ T cells sorted from blood. These receptors came from a person between 18 and 35 years old with CD3G deficiency.

This rearrangement joins TRBV27 to TRBJ2-4, with a weak D call TRBD2 (6 bases). This CDR3 contains 16 residues. The germline CDR1 and CDR2 sequences are MNHEY and SMNVEV (reference sequence). Trimming shortened V by 3 bases and J by 5 bases, and 17 bases separated the two germline ends. CDR3 loop: CASSLNLETSQNIQYF. Written as DNA, the CDR3 is TGTGCCAGCAGTTTGAATTTGGAAACTAGCCAAAACATTCAGTACTTC.

V and J are TRBV5-1 and TRBJ1-5; D might be TRBD1 (6 bases). The length of the CDR3 is 15 residues. Trimming took 3 bases from V and 3 from J, leaving 13 bases between them. Germline lookup yields CDR1 SGHRS and CDR2 YFSETQ. This CDR3 reads CASSSSGEYNQPQHF. Here the CDR3 DNA reads TGCGCCAGCAGCTCGTCAGGGGAGTACAATCAGCCCCAGCATTTT.

V gene TRBV7-9 combines with J gene TRBJ2-2; TRBD2 matches at 13 bases. Germline CDR1 SEHNR, CDR2 FQNEAQ (reference sequence). J was trimmed by 11 bases and V by 4 bases; bases with no gene match: 4. The CDR3 has 14 amino acids. CDR3: CASSWGLAGSELFF. The CDR3 DNA is TGTGCCAGCAGCTGGGGACTAGCGGGAAGCGAGCTGTTTTTT.

The table lists this clone with a few counts. The V call is TRBV6-1, the J call TRBJ1-2; no clear D gene. The CDR3 is 13 amino acids. The germline V gene encodes CDR1 MNHNS and CDR2 SASEGT. The V gene lost 5 bases and the J gene lost 8 bases, with 15 bases spanning the gap. CDR3 sequence reads: CASSSGSQFGYTF. DNA for the CDR3: TGTGCCAGCAGTTCTGGGTCCCAGTTCGGCTACACCTTC.

V and J are TRBV6-1 and TRBJ1-4; no clear D gene. This CDR3 has 12 residues. Trimming shortened V by 0 bases and J by 13 bases, and 9 bases separated the two germline ends. Germline V gene lookup returns CDR1 MNHNS and CDR2 SASEGT. The CDR3 loop is CASSEASRRLFF. The CDR3 DNA is TGTGCCAGCAGTGAAGCCTCAAGGCGACTGTTTTTT.

The rearrangement links TRBV7-9 to TRBJ1-3; tentatively, D is TRBD1 (5 bases). This CDR3 contains 18 residues. V shed 5 bases and J shed 0 bases, with 20 bases lying between them. The germline gives CDR1 SEHNR, CDR2 FQNEAQ (reference sequence). In DNA, the CDR3 is TGTGCCAGCAGCCGCTTCCCACACCGGGGGACCTCTGGAAACACCATATATTTT. This gives the protein CASSRFPHRGTSGNTIYF.

The rearrangement uses TRBV5-5 and TRBJ1-4; 9 bases agree with TRBD1. Looked up from germline, CDR1 is SGHKS and CDR2 is YYEKEE (reference sequence). Losses at the gene ends were 2 bases for V and 7 bases for J; bases not matched to a gene: 3. The CDR3 consists of 14 residues. The CDR3 is CASSFKTGGEKLFF. In nucleotides, the CDR3 is TGTGCCAGCAGCTTCAAGACAGGGGGTGAAAAACTGTTTTTT.

This rearrangement joins TRBV11-2 to TRBJ2-3; 8 bases are shared with TRBD2. Trimming removed 5 bases from V and 3 bases from J; junction bases left unmatched: 10. Germline V gives CDR1 SGHAT, CDR2 FQNNGV. The CDR3 contains 16 residues. As DNA, the CDR3 is TGTGCCAGCAGCGTGGGGACGGGGGGGAAAACAGATACGCAGTATTTT. This encodes CASSVGTGGKTDTQYF.

V gene TRBV6-1 combines with J gene TRBJ2-3, with a possible D match to TRBD1 (5 bases). Germline CDR1 MNHNS, CDR2 SASEGT. Between the trimmed V and J ends, which lost 5 bases and 5 bases, there was a span of 8 bases. The CDR3 length is 12 residues. The CDR3 spells CASSSQGDTQYF. CDR3 in DNA: TGTGCCAGCAGTTCCCAGGGAGATACGCAGTATTTT.

The chain has TRBV6-1 and TRBJ2-7; possible D gene TRBD2, 5 bases. The germline V and J ends were trimmed by 6 bases and 0 bases, with 9 bases remaining between them. The CDR3 is 13 amino acids. The germline V gene encodes CDR1 MNHNS and CDR2 SASEGT. CDR3: CASRGGYSYEQYF. CDR3 nucleotides: TGTGCCAGCAGGGGCGGGTACTCCTACGAGCAGTACTTC.

J is TRBJ1-5 and V is TRBV19, with D unresolved. V lost 6 bases, J lost 4 bases, and 10 bases lay in between. The V gene's germline CDR1 is LNHDA and CDR2 SQIVND (reference sequence). CDR3 size: 13 residues. The CDR3 DNA sequence: TGTGCCAGTAGGATGGGTGGTAATCAGCCCCAGCATTTT. It specifies CASRMGGNQPQHF.

This clone was counted between two and nine times. This chain joins TRBV6-1 and TRBJ1-3; D is undetermined. V was shortened by 2 bases and J by 0 bases, with 11 bases between the two germline ends. The germline gives CDR1 MNHNS, CDR2 SASEGT. CDR3 length: 16 residues. The CDR3 region has the DNA TGTGCCAGCAGTGAAAGTTTCATGCTCTCTGGAAACACCATATATTTT. It yields the protein CASSESFMLSGNTIYF.

The chain couples TRBV6-5 to TRBJ2-4; no clear D. The length of the CDR3 is 14 residues. V was cut by 6 bases and J by 0 bases, with 9 bases left in between. The germline V gene encodes CDR1 MNHEY and CDR2 SVGAGI. In nucleotides, the CDR3 is TGTGCCAGCAGCGCCTATTTAGCCAAAAACATTCAGTACTTC. As protein: CASSAYLAKNIQYF.

The CDR3 coding sequence is TGCGCCACAGGGGGTCAGGGAAAGTCAGATACGCAGTATTTT. Translated, it gives CATGGQGKSDTQYF. This chain links TRBV10-2 with TRBJ2-3, with 7 positions matching TRBD1. The CDR3 totals 14 residues. After removal of 10 bases from V and 4 bases from J, the junction contained 11 bases not matched to a gene. CDR1 is WSHSY and CDR2 is SAAADI in the germline V gene.

The chain employs TRBV5-5 and TRBJ1-2, with D unclear. The germline V gene has CDR1 SGHKS and CDR2 YYEKEE (reference sequence). Deletions cut 2 bases from V and 2 bases from J, with 7 bases between. This CDR3 is 13 amino acids long. As DNA, the CDR3 is TGTGCCAGCAGCTTCCTGGGGAACTATGGCTACACCTTC. It yields the protein CASSFLGNYGYTF.

The V call is TRBV4-1, the J call TRBJ2-3, with 8 bases aligning to TRBD1. This CDR3 comprises 15 residues. Losses at the gene ends were 4 bases for V and 2 bases for J; bases not matched to a gene: 5. The germline CDR1 and CDR2 sequences are MGHRA and YSYEKL. CDR3 in DNA: TGCGCCAGCAGCCCTTTGGGACAGGTCACAGATACGCAGTATTTT. This encodes CASSPLGQVTDTQYF.

The count of this clone is one. V gene TRBV28 combines with J gene TRBJ2-2, with D possibly matching TRBD1 (5 bases). The V gene's germline CDR1 is MDHEN and CDR2 SYDVKM. CDR3 length: 15 amino acids. The V gene lost 5 bases and the J gene lost 6 bases, with 16 bases spanning the gap. The CDR3 loop reads CASSESSQGAGELFF. DNA for the CDR3: TGTGCCAGCAGTGAATCATCGCAGGGCGCCGGGGAGCTGTTTTTT.

The genes are TRBV28 and TRBJ1-2, with unresolved D. Germline CDR1 reads MDHEN; CDR2 reads SYDVKM. The ends were cut back, 10 bases at V and 4 bases at J, with 13 bases in the middle. This CDR3 contains 12 residues. The CDR3 spells CATSGRVYGYTF. Written as DNA, the CDR3 is TGTGCCACCTCTGGGAGAGTCTATGGCTACACCTTC.